This TCR beta chain was obtained from a study of T cells in Graves' hyperthyroidism and ophthalmopathy. Each diagnosis was grounded in clinical symptoms, serum thyroxine and TRAb, thyroid ultrasound, and orbital computed tomography. The TCR beta CDR3 regions underwent amplification using RNA transcripts as the source. The study used the HTBI primer set for a first-round RT-PCR of the TCR CDR3. TCRdb reanalysed the multiplex PCR reads using MiXCR and keeps one entry per CDR3 protein. The sample includes around 480,000 distinct CDR3 sequences, approximately 15% of them seen just once. Sequenced input: blood. The clonotype comes from a young woman with Graves' hyperthyroidism.

The CDR3 nucleotides are TGCGCCAGCAGCTCCTCAGATGGATACAATGAGCAGTTCTTC. Translating it yields CASSSSDGYNEQFF. The V and J genes are TRBV5-1 and TRBJ2-1; no firm D call. The CDR3 spans 14 residues. V gave up 3 bases and J gave up 4 bases, with 11 bases separating them. CDR1 and CDR2 (germline): SGHRS, YFSETQ.